Listed here is a single T cell receptor beta chain. The antigen is not known. This sample was taken from a study of T cells in Graves' hyperthyroidism and ophthalmopathy. Turning to the study itself: The initial diagnosis was the point when peripheral blood was collected, ahead of any treatment. Study-level findings and limits: Most thyroid clonotypes that were expanded above 0.001 also turned up in blood.

Diagnoses used clinical symptoms, serum thyroxine and TRAb, thyroid ultrasound and orbital computed tomography. PBMCs stemmed from 10 ml fresh peripheral blood. This CDR3 has 16 residues. Trimming removed 6 bases at V and 4 bases at J, with 21 bases between. Researchers took RNA transcripts and amplified the TCR beta CDR3 regions from them. First-round RT-PCR of the TCR CDR3 relied on the HTBI primer set. Each CDR3 protein is one row after TCRdb ran MiXCR on the multiplex PCR reads. The sample holds about 300,000 distinct CDR3 sequences; less than 30% are singletons and the top ten take about 30%. The sequence came from a man in his forties with Graves' hyperthyroidism that later progressed to Graves' ophthalmopathy. The rearrangement links TRBV12-3 or TRBV12-4 to TRBJ2-5, with a possible D match to TRBD1 (6 bases). The sequencing sample was made of blood. CDR3 bases: TGTGCCAGCAGCCCTACAGGGCAGGGAGTACGAGAGACCCAGTACTTC. Its translation: CASSPTGQGVRETQYF.